This TCR beta chain was retrieved from a study of blood T cells in healthy people across ages. Germline values: CDR1 SNHLY, CDR2 FYNNEI. CDR3 size: 12 residues. Roughly 9.2 milliliters of peripheral blood were drawn from each donor into EDTA-treated tubes. Study-wide findings and caveats: Naive T cell percentage and TCR beta diversity correlated strongly.

Through a sample-barcoded 5' primer and a J-beta primer mix, a second PCR was run for roughly 6 to 12 cycles. TCRdb re-analysed the 5' RACE reads in MiXCR, keeping a single row per CDR3 protein. Of 790,000 or so distinct CDR3 sequences detected, less than 60% appear once; the ten largest clones hold roughly 18%. As regards this clonotype: Its antigen is still unknown.

The clonotype comes from a man aged 80 or over in good health. The sample taken for sequencing was blood. V gene TRBV2 combines with J gene TRBJ2-7; either TRBD1 or TRBD2 may supply D (5 bases each). The J call may be mistaken, given a closer DNA end match to TRBJ2-4. DNA of the CDR3: TGTGCCAGCAGGCAAGGGACCAACATTCAGTACTTC. Translation gives CASRQGTNIQYF.